This T cell receptor (beta chain) was found in a study of T cell responses to AZD1222 COVID-19 vaccine. Findings and caveats of the study: Clonal diversity was possibly underestimated, and white British individuals and females predominated among donors.

A note on this clone: What it recognizes is unknown.

With 1 base removed from V and 0 bases from J, the gap between germline ends came to 7 bases. Germline CDR1 is LGHNA and CDR2 is YSLEER. This CDR3 is built from 15 residues. Second-dose recipients at about 4 or about 12 weeks were treated as one pooled group. Data came from immunoSEQ multiplex PCR; TCRdb stores just in-frame clones and leaves some out. The data show over 100,000 clones, about nine tenths seen once. The V and J genes are TRBV4-3 and TRBJ1-3; the D is unclear. This clonotype was sampled from an adult who received the AZD1222 COVID-19 vaccine. Material: peripheral blood, obtained 28 days after the second AZD1222 dose. CDR3 sequence reads: CASSQGRPSGNTIYF. The CDR3, as DNA: TGCGCCAGCAGCCAAGGTAGGCCCTCTGGAAACACCATATATTTT.